These 6 T cell receptor beta chains were all obtained from the same sample, sequenced in a study of graft-versus-host responses after intestinal transplantation. Their antigen targets remain unknown. This table comes from immunoSEQ multiplex PCR, and its TCRdb copy is limited to in-frame clones, with some not included. The table has 95,000 to 150,000 clones, approximately 95% seen once. This material consisted of unstimulated CD8+ T cells sorted from spleen or lymph node cells, taken before intestinal transplant. Every receptor here comes from a human donor who received an intestinal transplant.

The chain employs TRBV4-1 and TRBJ2-7; perhaps TRBD2 as D (5 bases). The germline gives CDR1 MGHRA, CDR2 YSYEKL. This CDR3 is 14 amino acids long. V was pared by 0 bases and J by 4 bases, with 10 bases between. Here the CDR3 DNA reads TGCGCCAGCAGCCAAGACCCGGGATTATACGAGCAGTACTTC. It translates to CASSQDPGLYEQYF.

This clone appeared a few times. The CDR3 spells CASSQPTSLIPGNEQFF. The CDR3 region has the DNA TGCGCCAGCAGCCAACCGACCTCGTTAATACCGGGGAATGAGCAGTTCTTC. The rearrangement joins TRBV4-1 to TRBJ2-1, with D tentatively TRBD2 (5 bases). V lost 2 bases to trimming and J lost 7 bases, with 21 bases between them. CDR1 is MGHRA and CDR2 is YSYEKL in the germline V gene. This CDR3 spans 17 amino acids.

A word on this clone: The sample carries other DNA sequences with the same CDR3. This chain links TRBV9 with TRBJ2-1; unclear D gene. The V gene lost 1 base and the J gene lost 6 bases, with 2 bases spanning the gap. The length of the CDR3 is 11 residues. Germline V gene lookup returns CDR1 SGDLS and CDR2 YYNGEE. DNA of the CDR3: TGTGCCAGCAGCGTAAGCAATGAGCAGTTCTTC. It specifies CASSVSNEQFF. The full variable domain, its missing parts supplied by reference TRBV9 and TRBJ2-1, is DSGVTQTPKHLITATGQRVTLRCSPRSGDLSVYWYQQSLDQGLQFLIQYYNGEERAKGNILERFSAQQFPDLHSELNLSSLELGDSALYFCASSVSNEQFFGPGTRLTVL.

The V and J genes are TRBV29-1 and TRBJ2-3; possibly TRBD2 for D (7 bases). CDR3 length: 13 residues. Deletions cut 7 bases from V and 0 bases from J, with 11 bases between. The V gene's germline CDR1 is SQVTM and CDR2 ANQGSEA. The CDR3 DNA reads as TGCAGCGGGGGGGGCCCTAGCACAGATACGCAGTATTTT. This translates into CSGGGPSTDTQYF.

The CDR3 protein is CASSSPTGGPYEQYF. In DNA form, the CDR3 reads TGTGCCAGCAGTTCGCCCACAGGGGGACCGTACGAGCAGTACTTC. The chain employs TRBV27 and TRBJ2-7; TRBD1 matches 8 bases. This CDR3 is 15 amino acids long. With 4 bases clipped from V and 4 bases from J, the junction kept 9 bases outside the gene matches. Germline V gives CDR1 MNHEY, CDR2 SMNVEV (reference sequence).

The chain joins TRBV5-4 to TRBJ2-7; 7 nucleotides agree with TRBD1. Trimming cost V 3 bases and J 3 bases; bases outside gene matches: 6. This CDR3 comprises 14 residues. From germline, CDR1 is SGHNT and CDR2 YYREEE (reference sequence). The CDR3 is CASSSRDRVYEQYF. In DNA form, the CDR3 reads TGTGCCAGCAGCTCCCGAGACAGGGTCTACGAGCAGTACTTC.